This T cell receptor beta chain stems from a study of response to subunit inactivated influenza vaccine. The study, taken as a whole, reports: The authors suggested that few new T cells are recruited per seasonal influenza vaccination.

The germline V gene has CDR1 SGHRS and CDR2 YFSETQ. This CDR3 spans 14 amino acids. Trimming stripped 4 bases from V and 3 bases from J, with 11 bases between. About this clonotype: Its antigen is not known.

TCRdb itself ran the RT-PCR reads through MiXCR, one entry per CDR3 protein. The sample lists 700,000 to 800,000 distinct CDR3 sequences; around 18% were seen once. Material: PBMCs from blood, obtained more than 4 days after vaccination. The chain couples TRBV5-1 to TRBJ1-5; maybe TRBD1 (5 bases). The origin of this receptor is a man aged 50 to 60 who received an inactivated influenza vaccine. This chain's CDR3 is CASSLDGTNQPQHF. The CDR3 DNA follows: TGCGCCAGCAGCCTCGACGGGACCAATCAGCCCCAGCATTTT.